This T cell receptor beta chain originates from a study of T cell responses to AZD1222 COVID-19 vaccine. Findings and limits, study-wide: Repertoires were sampled only after the peak T cell response. Targeting of unmutated variant regions was reportedly seen in nearly half of spike-specific TCRs.

This CDR3 region has 13 residues. V lost 4 bases to trimming and J lost 5 bases, with 11 bases between them. Germline lookup yields CDR1 MNHEY and CDR2 SVGEGT. In the case of this clone: Its antigen remains unknown.

Generated by immunoSEQ multiplex PCR, the TCRdb table keeps only in-frame clones and is missing some. This sample yields approximately 80,000 clones, of which approximately 83% are seen a single time; around an eighth belongs to the top ten. The clonotype was recovered from an adult who received the AZD1222 COVID-19 vaccine. This chain links TRBV6-2 or TRBV6-3 with TRBJ1-1, with a weak D call TRBD1 (6 bases). This specimen was peripheral blood, taken 28 days after the second AZD1222 dose. The CDR3 protein is CASSFQGTTEAFF. CDR3 sequence (DNA): TGTGCCAGCAGTTTTCAGGGGACGACTGAAGCTTTCTTT.